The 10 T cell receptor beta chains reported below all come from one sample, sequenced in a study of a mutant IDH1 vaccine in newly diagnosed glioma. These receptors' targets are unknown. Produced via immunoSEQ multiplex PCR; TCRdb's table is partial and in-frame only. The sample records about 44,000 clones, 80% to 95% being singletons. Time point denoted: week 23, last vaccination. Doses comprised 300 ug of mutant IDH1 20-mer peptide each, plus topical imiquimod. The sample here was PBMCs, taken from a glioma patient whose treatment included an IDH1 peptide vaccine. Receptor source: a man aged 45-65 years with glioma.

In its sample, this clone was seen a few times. CDR3 residues: CASSPPAGKSNQPQHF. CDR3 DNA sequence: TGTGCCAGCAGCCCTCCGGCGGGCAAGAGCAATCAGCCCCAGCATTTT. The J gene is TRBJ1-5, the V gene TRBV7-2; no firm D call. The V end was cut by 5 bases, the J end by 1 base, with 15 bases between. CDR1 is SGHTA and CDR2 is FQGNSA in the germline V gene. The length of the CDR3 is 16 residues.

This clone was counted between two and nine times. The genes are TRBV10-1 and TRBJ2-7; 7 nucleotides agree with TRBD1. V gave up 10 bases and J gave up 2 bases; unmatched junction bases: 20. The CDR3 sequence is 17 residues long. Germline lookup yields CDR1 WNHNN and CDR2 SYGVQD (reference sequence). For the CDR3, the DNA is TGCGCCAACCCAATAGTTACGGGACAGCGGAACCCCTACGAGCAGTACTTC. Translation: CANPIVTGQRNPYEQYF.

CDR3 in amino acids: CASSLTGTSGSGDTQYF. CDR3 coding DNA: TGCGCCAGCAGCTTAACCGGGACTAGCGGGAGTGGAGATACGCAGTATTTT. The chain couples TRBV5-1 to TRBJ2-3, with TRBD2 identical over 14 bases. V shed 2 bases and J 5 bases; nucleotides not matched to a gene: 7. CDR1 is SGHRS, CDR2 YFSETQ, per germline. The CDR3 covers 17 residues.

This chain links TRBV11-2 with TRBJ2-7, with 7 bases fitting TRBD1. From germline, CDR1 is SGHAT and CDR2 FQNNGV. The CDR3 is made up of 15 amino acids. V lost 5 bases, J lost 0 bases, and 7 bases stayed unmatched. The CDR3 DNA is TGTGCCAGCAGCCGAGGGGGCCCTAGCTCCTACGAGCAGTACTTC. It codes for CASSRGGPSSYEQYF.

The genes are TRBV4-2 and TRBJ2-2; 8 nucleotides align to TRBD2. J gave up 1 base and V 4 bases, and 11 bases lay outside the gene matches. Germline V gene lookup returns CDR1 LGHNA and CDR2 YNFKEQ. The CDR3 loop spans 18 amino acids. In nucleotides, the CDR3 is TGTGCCAGCAGCCCCCTGGGGGGGAGCGGGGGGAACACCGGGGAGCTGTTTTTT. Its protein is CASSPLGGSGGNTGELFF.

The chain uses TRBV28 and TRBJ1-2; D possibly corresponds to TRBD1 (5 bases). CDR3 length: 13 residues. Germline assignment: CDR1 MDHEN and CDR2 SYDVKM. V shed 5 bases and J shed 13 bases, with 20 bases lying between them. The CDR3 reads CASSVGEPGRCTF. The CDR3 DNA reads TGTGCCAGCAGTGTGGGAGAGCCGGGACGTTGCACCTTC.

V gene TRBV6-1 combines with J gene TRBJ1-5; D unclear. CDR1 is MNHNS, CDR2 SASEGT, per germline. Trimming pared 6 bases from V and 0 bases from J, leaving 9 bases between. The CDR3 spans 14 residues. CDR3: CASRDPYSNQPQHF. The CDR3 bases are TGTGCCAGCAGAGACCCTTATAGCAATCAGCCCCAGCATTTT.

The CDR3 is CATSTDFTGVYGYTF. The CDR3 DNA reads as TGTGCCACCAGCACCGATTTTACAGGGGTCTATGGCTACACCTTC. V gene TRBV15 combines with J gene TRBJ1-2; TRBD1 agrees at 7 bases. There are 15 residues in the CDR3. CDR1 LNHNV and CDR2 YYDKDF come from the germline V gene (reference sequence). With V trimmed by 4 bases and J by 4 bases, 9 bases remained unmatched.

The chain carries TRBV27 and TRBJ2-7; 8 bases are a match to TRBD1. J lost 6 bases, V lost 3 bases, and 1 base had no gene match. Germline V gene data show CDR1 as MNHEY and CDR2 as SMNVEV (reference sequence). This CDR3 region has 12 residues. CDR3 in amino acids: CASSFTGGEQYF. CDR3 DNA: TGTGCCAGCAGTTTCACAGGGGGCGAGCAGTACTTC.

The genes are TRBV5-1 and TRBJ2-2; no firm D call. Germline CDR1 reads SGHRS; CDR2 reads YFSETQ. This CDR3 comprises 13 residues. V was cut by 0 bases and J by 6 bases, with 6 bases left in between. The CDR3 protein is CASSLATSGELFF. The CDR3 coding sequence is TGCGCCAGCAGCTTGGCCACCTCCGGGGAGCTGTTTTTT.